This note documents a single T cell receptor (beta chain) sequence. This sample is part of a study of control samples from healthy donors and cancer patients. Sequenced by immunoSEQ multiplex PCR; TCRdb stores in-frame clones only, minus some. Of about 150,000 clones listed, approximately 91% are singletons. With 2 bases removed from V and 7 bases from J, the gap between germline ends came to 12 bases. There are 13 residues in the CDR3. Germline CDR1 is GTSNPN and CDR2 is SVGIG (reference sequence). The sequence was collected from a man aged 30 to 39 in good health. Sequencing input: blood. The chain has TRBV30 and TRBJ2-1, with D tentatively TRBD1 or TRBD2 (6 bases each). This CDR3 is CAWSLRGHNEQFF. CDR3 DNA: TGTGCCTGGAGTCTACGGGGGCATAATGAGCAGTTCTTC. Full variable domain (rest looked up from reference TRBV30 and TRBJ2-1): SQTIHQWPATLVQPVGSPLSLECTVEGTSNPNLYWYRQAAGRGLQLLFYSVGIGQISSEVPQNLSASRPQDRQFILSSKKLLLSDSGFYLCAWSLRGHNEQFFGPGTRLTVL.